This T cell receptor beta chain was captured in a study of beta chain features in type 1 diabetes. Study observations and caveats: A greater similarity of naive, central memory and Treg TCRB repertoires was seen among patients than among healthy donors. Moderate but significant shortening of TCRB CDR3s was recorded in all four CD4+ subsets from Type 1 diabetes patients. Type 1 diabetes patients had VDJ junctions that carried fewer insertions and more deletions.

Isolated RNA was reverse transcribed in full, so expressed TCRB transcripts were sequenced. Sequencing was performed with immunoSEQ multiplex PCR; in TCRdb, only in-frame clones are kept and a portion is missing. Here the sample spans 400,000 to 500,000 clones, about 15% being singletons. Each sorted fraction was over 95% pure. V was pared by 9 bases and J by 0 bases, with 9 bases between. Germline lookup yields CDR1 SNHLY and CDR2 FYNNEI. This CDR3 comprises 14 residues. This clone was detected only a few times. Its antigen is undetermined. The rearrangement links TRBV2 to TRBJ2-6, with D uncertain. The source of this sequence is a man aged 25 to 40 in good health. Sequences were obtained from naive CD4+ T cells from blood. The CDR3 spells CASSPVSGANVLTF. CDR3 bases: TGTGCCAGTTCACCGGTCTCTGGGGCCAACGTCCTGACTTTC.